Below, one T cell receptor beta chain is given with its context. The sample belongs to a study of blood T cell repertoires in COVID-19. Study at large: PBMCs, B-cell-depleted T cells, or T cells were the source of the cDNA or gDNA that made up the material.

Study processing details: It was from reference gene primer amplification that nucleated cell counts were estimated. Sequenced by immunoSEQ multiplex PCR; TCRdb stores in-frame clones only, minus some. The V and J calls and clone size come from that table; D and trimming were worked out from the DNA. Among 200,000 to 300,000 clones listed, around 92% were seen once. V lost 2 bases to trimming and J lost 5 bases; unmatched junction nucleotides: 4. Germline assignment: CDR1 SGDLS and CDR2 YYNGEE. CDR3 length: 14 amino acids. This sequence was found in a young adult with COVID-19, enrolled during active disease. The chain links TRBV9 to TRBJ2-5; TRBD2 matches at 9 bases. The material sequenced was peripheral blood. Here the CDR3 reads CASSVGGRAETQYF. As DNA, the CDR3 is TGTGCCAGCAGCGTTGGCGGGAGGGCCGAGACCCAGTACTTC.